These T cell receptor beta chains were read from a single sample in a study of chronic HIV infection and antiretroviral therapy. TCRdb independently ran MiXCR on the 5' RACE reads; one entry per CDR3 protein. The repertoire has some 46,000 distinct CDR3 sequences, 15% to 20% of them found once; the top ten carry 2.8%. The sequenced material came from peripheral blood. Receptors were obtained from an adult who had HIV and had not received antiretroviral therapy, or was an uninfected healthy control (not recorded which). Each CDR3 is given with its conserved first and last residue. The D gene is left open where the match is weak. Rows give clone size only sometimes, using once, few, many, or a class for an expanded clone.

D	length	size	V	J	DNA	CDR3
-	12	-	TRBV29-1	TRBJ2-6	TGCAGCGTCATCACGAGGGCCAACGTCCTGACTTTC	CSVITRANVLTF
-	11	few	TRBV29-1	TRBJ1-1	TGCAGCGTTGCCAGGAACACTGAAGCTTTCTTT	CSVARNTEAFF
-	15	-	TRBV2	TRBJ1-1	TGTGCCAGCAGTGAAGCGCAGCCCCGGGGCCTTGAAGCTTTCTTT	CASSEAQPRGLEAFF
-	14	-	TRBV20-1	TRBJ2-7	TGCAGTGCTAGAGTCCCAACTAGATTCTACGAGCAGTACTTC	CSARVPTRFYEQYF
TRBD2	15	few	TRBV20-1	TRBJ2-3	TGCAGTGCTAGAGGGGCAGCGGGAGGGCTTAATACGCAGTATTTT	CSARGAAGGLNTQYF
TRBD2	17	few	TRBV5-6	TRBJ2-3	TGTGCCAGCAGCCCCTGGGGTCGGAGCGGGAGTCTAGATACGCAGTATTTT	CASSPWGRSGSLDTQYF
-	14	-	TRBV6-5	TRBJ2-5	TGTGCCAGCAGTTACTCGAGCGTGAGAAAGACCCAGTACTTC	CASSYSSVRKTQYF
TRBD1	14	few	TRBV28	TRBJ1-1	TGTGCCAGCAGTAAGACAGGGGGAAACACTGAAGCTTTCTTT	CASSKTGGNTEAFF
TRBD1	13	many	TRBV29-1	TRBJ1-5	TGCAGCGTTGCGGACAGGGGAGGACAGCCCCAGCATTTT	CSVADRGGQPQHF
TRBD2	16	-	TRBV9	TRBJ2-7	TGTGCCAGCAGCGTAGGACTAGCGGGAGGCTTGGGAGAGCAGTACTTC	CASSVGLAGGLGEQYF
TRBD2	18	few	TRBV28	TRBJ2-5	TGTGCCAGCAGTTTCCTCCCGGGACTAGCGGGACGGGGGGAGACCCAGTACTTC	CASSFLPGLAGRGETQYF
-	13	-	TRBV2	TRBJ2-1	TGTGCCAGCAGTGAAAACTTTTACAATGAGCAGTTCTTC	CASSENFYNEQFF
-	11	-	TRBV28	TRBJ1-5	TGTGCCAGCAGGACGACAGGGCCCCAGCATTTT	CASRTTGPQHF
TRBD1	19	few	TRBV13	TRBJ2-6	TGTGCCAGCAGCCCATCCCTGGGACAGGCAGCCTCTGGGGCCAACGTCCTGACTTTC	CASSPSLGQAASGANVLTF
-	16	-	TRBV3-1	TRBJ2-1	TGTGCCAGCAGCCCCCAAGCCTGGGGATCCTACAATGAGCAGTTCTTC	CASSPQAWGSYNEQFF
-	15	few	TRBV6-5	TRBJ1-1	TGTGCCAGCAGGGGGGTTGTCACGGGGACCACTGAAGCTTTCTTT	CASRGVVTGTTEAFF
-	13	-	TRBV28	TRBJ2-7	TGTGCCAGCAGCAGAGGGGGTACCTACGAGCAGTACTTC	CASSRGGTYEQYF
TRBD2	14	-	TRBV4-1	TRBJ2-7	TGCGCCAGCAGCCAGACTAGCGGGGTATTCGAGCAGTACTTC	CASSQTSGVFEQYF